The text below deals with one T cell receptor beta chain. These data are taken from a study of PD-L1 blockade in urothelial cancer. Study-level information: It was at 3 weeks (second dose) and 6 weeks after treatment start that blood was analyzed.

Time point here: pretreatment peripheral blood. Sequencing used immunoSEQ multiplex PCR; TCRdb keeps in-frame clones, though not all of them. The sample lists fewer than 95,000 clones, 84% occurring once. The source is a man in his 60s with urothelial cancer. The source was PBMCs, collected around atezolizumab (anti-PD-L1) treatment.

The CDR3 DNA follows: TGTGCCAGTAGAGGGACAGGGAATTGGCAAGAGACCCAGTACTTC. This sequence encodes CASRGTGNWQETQYF. The chain has TRBV19 and TRBJ2-5; TRBD1 agrees at 9 bases. CDR1 LNHDA and CDR2 SQIVND come from the germline V gene (reference sequence). Unmatched junction bases numbered 7, after V lost 6 bases and J lost 2 bases. This CDR3 comprises 15 residues.